The T cell receptor (beta chain) under discussion was sequenced for a study of CD8+CD57+ T cells in acquired aplastic anemia. Study-wide results and caveats: Patients and controls were found to share about 31 CD8+ CDR3 sequences.

The germline V gene has CDR1 LNHDA and CDR2 SQIVND (reference sequence). The CDR3 is 15 residues long. The V end was cut by 6 bases, the J end by 3 bases, with 18 bases between. This clonotype was detected ten times or more. Its target is not known. Profiles of TCR beta VDJ and CDR3 were generated from a genomic DNA template. TCRdb ran MiXCR on the reads and lists one entry per CDR3 protein. This repertoire shows approximately 270,000 distinct CDR3 sequences, 55% to 60% found once; its top ten account for 8%. V usage is TRBV19 and J usage is TRBJ2-7; perhaps D is TRBD1 or TRBD2 (7 bases each). Sequencing was performed on sorted CD4+, CD8+, or CD8+CD57+ T cells (not recorded which) from PBMCs. The clonotype comes from a human donor with severe aplastic anemia or a healthy control (not recorded which). CDR3 bases: TGTGCCAGTAGAAGGGCCCGGGGGGACAGCTACGAGCAGTACTTC. It yields the protein CASRRARGDSYEQYF.